These 20 T cell receptor beta chains share one sample of origin, sequenced in a study of blood T cells in healthy people across ages. PCR was performed a second time for roughly 7 to 12 cycles using a sample-barcoded 5' primer and a J-beta primer mix. TCRdb re-called the 5' RACE reads with MiXCR, one entry per CDR3 protein. Seen here are hundreds of thousands of distinct CDR3 sequences, 58% observed once, and the top ten hold around 22%. Specimen: blood. The receptors were sampled from a man under 40 in good health.

The rearrangement joins TRBV7-8 to TRBJ2-5; D gene uncertain. The DNA end favors TRBJ2-7, so the J call may be wrong. Germline CDR1 SGHVS, CDR2 FQNEAQ. This CDR3 spans 13 amino acids. This CDR3 is CASSLEENYEQYF. CDR3 nucleotides: TGTGCCAGCAGCTTAGAGGAGAATTACGAGCAGTACTTC.

Remarks on this clonotype: At one end, the junction sequence differs from germline, possibly due to a read error. The rearrangement links TRBV7-7 to TRBJ2-5; D remains ambiguous. The germline V gene has CDR1 SSHAT and CDR2 FNYEAQ (reference sequence). CDR3 length: 16 amino acids. The DNA of the CDR3 is TGTGCTAGCAGCACCCCTCTGGCGCTACGGCAAGAGACCCAGTACTTC. Protein product: CASSTPLALRQETQYF. Drawing the rest from reference TRBV7-7 and TRBJ2-5, the complete variable domain is GAGVSQSPRYKVTKRGQDVTLRCDPISSHATLYWYQQALGQGPEFLTYFNYEAQPDKSGLPSDRFSAERPEGSISTLTIQRTEQRDSAMYRCASSTPLALRQETQYFGPGTRLLVL.

The chain couples TRBV29-1 to TRBJ2-3, with D possibly TRBD2 on 6 matching bases. V dropped 7 bases and J dropped 4 bases, with 12 bases sitting between them. Germline CDR1 is SQVTM and CDR2 is ANQGSEA. The CDR3 covers 12 residues. This CDR3 reads CSGTGLSDTQYF. DNA of the CDR3: TGCAGCGGAACCGGACTATCAGATACGCAGTATTTT.

V usage is TRBV20-1 and J usage is TRBJ2-7; TRBD2 matches 9 bases. This CDR3 spans 15 amino acids. Germline V CDR1 and CDR2: DFQATT, SNEGSKA (reference sequence). J lost 2 bases, V lost 3 bases, and 8 bases had no gene match. The CDR3 spells CSASDSGSPTYEQYF. The CDR3, as DNA: TGCAGTGCTAGTGATAGCGGGAGCCCCACCTACGAGCAGTACTTC.

The chain employs TRBV5-5 and TRBJ2-5; TRBD1 agrees at 8 bases. With 2 bases clipped from V and 2 bases from J, the junction kept 8 bases outside the gene matches. The germline V gene encodes CDR1 SGHKS and CDR2 YYEKEE (reference sequence). This CDR3 has 16 amino acids. CDR3 nucleotide sequence: TGTGCCAGCAGCTTATCGACAGGGGCAATACAAGAGACCCAGTACTTC. Amino acid sequence: CASSLSTGAIQETQYF. The variable domain in full, completed from reference TRBV5-5 and TRBJ2-5, reads DAGVTQSPTHLIKTRGQQVTLRCSPISGHKSVSWYQQVLGQGPQFIFQYYEKEERGRGNFPDRFSARQFPNYSSELNVNALLLGDSALYLCASSLSTGAIQETQYFGPGTRLLVL.

The chain carries TRBV4-2 and TRBJ1-2; D might be TRBD1 (5 bases). The CDR3 is made up of 15 amino acids. The V end lost 1 base, the J end lost 4 bases, and 13 bases lay between the germline ends. Germline CDR1 is LGHNA and CDR2 is YNFKEQ. The CDR3 reads CASSQGQYQGYGYTF. The CDR3 DNA follows: TGTGCCAGCAGCCAAGGACAGTATCAGGGCTATGGCTACACCTTC.

The V call is TRBV19, the J call TRBJ2-1; D is unresolved. Germline V gene lookup returns CDR1 LNHDA and CDR2 SQIVND (reference sequence). This CDR3 spans 16 amino acids. V was pared by 4 bases and J by 5 bases, with 18 bases between. The CDR3 DNA reads TGTGCCAGTAGTACCCTAAGGGCGGCAACTCACAATGAGCAGTTCTTC. It translates to CASSTLRAATHNEQFF.

The gene calls are TRBV29-1 and TRBJ1-1; D gene ambiguous. Germline V gene lookup returns CDR1 SQVTM and CDR2 ANQGSEA. The V end lost 5 bases, the J end lost 6 bases, and 10 bases lay between the germline ends. This CDR3 has 11 residues. CDR3 sequence: CSVRWSAEAFF. In DNA, the CDR3 is TGCAGCGTTCGCTGGAGCGCTGAAGCTTTCTTT. The variable domain in full, with the rest retrieved from reference TRBV29-1 and TRBJ1-1, is SAVISQKPSRDICQRGTSLTIQCQVDSQVTMMFWYRQQPGQSLTLIATANQGSEATYESGFVIDKFPISRPNLTFSTLTVSNMSPEDSSIYLCSVRWSAEAFFGQGTRLTVV.

J is TRBJ2-2 and V is TRBV6-6, with 12 bases that match TRBD2. In germline, CDR1 is MNHNY, CDR2 SVGAGI (reference sequence). There are 17 residues in the CDR3. Losses at the gene ends were 5 bases for V and 7 bases for J; bases not matched to a gene: 11. CDR3 sequence: CASSPGLAGSMGGELFF. In DNA, the CDR3 is TGTGCCAGCAGTCCTGGACTAGCGGGATCAATGGGCGGGGAGCTGTTTTTT.

This clonotype has a handful of counts. The CDR3 DNA is TGCGCCAGCAGCCCTCAAGCTCCCCCGGACAATGAGCAGTTCTTC. Its protein product is CASSPQAPPDNEQFF. This chain connects TRBV5-1 to TRBJ2-1; no definite D call. The V gene lost 4 bases and the J gene lost 5 bases, with 16 bases spanning the gap. Germline CDR1 SGHRS, CDR2 YFSETQ. The length of the CDR3 is 15 residues.

This clonotype has just one count. The chain has TRBV9 and TRBJ2-7, with 7 bases that match TRBD2. The germline V gene has CDR1 SGDLS and CDR2 YYNGEE. This CDR3 is built from 14 residues. V was clipped by 4 bases and J by 4 bases; unmatched bases: 8. In nucleotides, the CDR3 is TGTGCCAGCAGCCAAAGCGGGGCAGGTTACGAGCAGTACTTC. This translates into CASSQSGAGYEQYF. Full variable domain (missing parts from reference TRBV9 and TRBJ2-7): DSGVTQTPKHLITATGQRVTLRCSPRSGDLSVYWYQQSLDQGLQFLIQYYNGEERAKGNILERFSAQQFPDLHSELNLSSLELGDSALYFCASSQSGAGYEQYFGPGTRLTVT.

This clonotype came up a few times. CDR3 coding DNA: TGCGCCAGCAGCCAAGGGCCGGGCACCTACGAGCAGTACTTC. This encodes CASSQGPGTYEQYF. The J gene is TRBJ2-7, the V gene TRBV4-3; D ambiguous. Germline V gene lookup returns CDR1 LGHNA and CDR2 YSLEER. Trimming took 1 base from V and 2 from J, leaving 9 bases between them. The CDR3 sequence is 14 residues long.

This chain joins TRBV29-1 and TRBJ1-3; no firm D call. There are 14 residues in the CDR3. The ends were cut back, 3 bases at V and 2 bases at J, with 11 bases in the middle. Germline-derived CDR1 and CDR2 are SQVTM and ANQGSEA. CDR3 sequence (DNA): TGCAGCGTTGATCAAGCCGGGGCTGGAAACACCATATATTTT. This gives the protein CSVDQAGAGNTIYF.

The V call is TRBV2, the J call TRBJ2-5; 8 bases agree with TRBD2. Germline trimming cut 7 bases from V and 5 bases from J; bases unmatched to any gene: 12. Germline CDR1 reads SNHLY; CDR2 reads FYNNEI. The CDR3 contains 15 residues. The chain's CDR3 is CASKADAGGAETQYF. The CDR3 DNA reads as TGTGCCAGCAAGGCGGATGCGGGAGGTGCGGAGACCCAGTACTTC.

This clonotype has only a few counts. The gene calls are TRBV5-1 and TRBJ2-1, with 10 bases identical to TRBD2. J gave up 1 base and V 4 bases, and 8 bases lay outside the gene matches. Germline CDR1 and CDR2: SGHRS and YFSETQ. The CDR3 totals 17 residues. Written as DNA, the CDR3 is TGCGCCAGCAGCACCGGGACTAGCGCCCTTTCCTACAATGAGCAGTTCTTC. Its translation is CASSTGTSALSYNEQFF.

This chain joins TRBV12-3 or TRBV12-4 and TRBJ2-3; either TRBD1 or TRBD2 may supply D (6 bases each). The CDR3 is made up of 15 amino acids. Trimming removed 5 bases at V and 1 base at J, with 13 bases between. CDR3 sequence: CASSLQRGGTDTQYF. The CDR3 DNA reads as TGTGCCAGCAGTCTTCAGAGGGGGGGCACAGATACGCAGTATTTT.

This clonotype was detected once. V is TRBV20-1 and J is TRBJ1-4, with D hard to call. Trimming pared 6 bases from V and 8 bases from J, leaving 16 bases between. This CDR3 is 13 amino acids long. Per the germline V gene, CDR1 is DFQATT and CDR2 is SNEGSKA (reference sequence). The DNA for the CDR3 is TGCAGTGCCCAAGCCACCTTAGAGGAAAAACTGTTTTTT. Its translation: CSAQATLEEKLFF.

This clonotype showed up just once. CDR3 residues: CASSLRTGLGVNEQFF. The DNA of the CDR3 is TGTGCCAGCAGCCTACGGACAGGGCTTGGTGTCAATGAGCAGTTCTTC. The chain is built from TRBV16 and TRBJ2-1; 8 positions match TRBD1. This CDR3 has 16 residues. The V segment lost 4 bases and the J segment 6 bases; nucleotides outside the gene matches: 11. The V gene's germline CDR1 is KGHSY and CDR2 FQNENV.

To note about this clonotype: Since a much larger clone is just one base distant, this may be a read error. The V and J genes are TRBV5-1 and TRBJ2-3; the D is unclear. The CDR3 runs 14 residues. Germline assignment: CDR1 SGHRS and CDR2 YFSETQ. The CDR3, as DNA: TGCACCAGCAGTCCAACGGGCCTCGGGGATACGCAGTATTTT. Translated: CTSSPTGLGDTQYF. Combining the CDR3 with reference TRBV5-1 and TRBJ2-3 gives the whole variable domain KAGVTQTPRYLIKTRGQQVTLSCSPISGHRSVSWYQQTPGQGLQFLFEYFSETQRNKGNFPGRFSGRQFSNSRSEMNVSTLELGDSALYLCTSSPTGLGDTQYFGPGTRLTVL.

The chain employs TRBV27 and TRBJ2-1, with D perhaps matching TRBD2 (6 bases). The J call may not be correct, given that the DNA end is closer to TRBJ2-7. The CDR3 length is 13 residues. Germline-derived CDR1 and CDR2 are MNHEY and SMNVEV (reference sequence). CDR3 in amino acids: CASSPGTHYEQYF. The CDR3 region has the DNA TGTGCCAGCAGTCCGGGGACTCATTACGAGCAGTACTTC.